A single TCR beta chain is shown here with its context. The data were taken from a study of control samples from healthy donors and cancer patients. CDR1 is LGHDT, CDR2 YNNKEL, per germline (reference sequence). Trimming left V 0 bases short and J 7 bases short, with 15 bases between. The CDR3 has 16 amino acids. The repertoire was sequenced with immunoSEQ multiplex PCR; TCRdb's copy has only in-frame clones and lacks some. The table shows around 200,000 clones, with roughly 91% occurring only once. Sequenced material: blood. The sequence was collected from a man in his late teens or twenties in good health. This chain joins TRBV3-1 (or the pseudogene TRBV3-2) and TRBJ1-4; possibly TRBD1 for D (6 bases). The CDR3 sequence is CASSQDSWGRSEKLFF. The DNA for the CDR3 is TGTGCCAGCAGCCAAGATAGTTGGGGGCGTAGTGAAAAACTGTTTTTT.